The 15 T cell receptor beta chains listed next were all sequenced from one sample in a study of cytomegalovirus exposure and HLA in healthy donors. 13 Jbeta primers and 60 Vbeta primers were used for the PCR. Assay used: immunoSEQ multiplex PCR; TCRdb lists only in-frame clones, some missing. Of 100,000 to 150,000 clones in the sample, under 90% were seen once. The sample was PBMCs. These receptor sequences come from a woman aged 40 to 55 in good health and CMV-seropositive.

This clone was seen only a few times. The genes are TRBV27 and TRBJ2-4, with D possibly TRBD2 on 5 matching bases. The CDR3 has 12 residues. Trimming took 2 bases from V and 13 from J, leaving 12 bases between them. Per the germline V gene, CDR1 is MNHEY and CDR2 is SMNVEV (reference sequence). The DNA of the CDR3 is TGTGCCAGCAGTTTAAGTGGGAGTGACCAGTACTTC. The encoded protein is CASSLSGSDQYF.

The rearrangement uses TRBV10-3 and TRBJ1-1, with 8 bases identical to TRBD1. This CDR3 is 14 amino acids long. Germline V CDR1 and CDR2: ENHRY, SYGVKD. Germline trimming cut 6 bases from V and 6 bases from J; bases unmatched to any gene: 9. CDR3 bases: TGTGCCATCAGACGAGGACAGGGAGTCTCTGAAGCTTTCTTT. Translating it yields CAIRRGQGVSEAFF.

This clone was observed a few times. J is TRBJ1-5 and V is TRBV6-1, with 9 bases matching TRBD1. V shed 6 bases and J 5 bases; nucleotides not matched to a gene: 5. Germline lookup yields CDR1 MNHNS and CDR2 SASEGT. The CDR3 length is 14 residues. The CDR3 sequence is CASRGTGLYQPQHF. DNA for the CDR3: TGTGCCAGCAGGGGGACAGGGCTTTATCAGCCCCAGCATTTT.

The rearrangement joins TRBV6-4 to TRBJ1-2; TRBD1 aligns across 8 bases. The ends lost 6 bases at V and 5 bases at J; junction bases unmatched: 11. CDR3 size: 15 residues. Germline CDR1 reads MRHNA; CDR2 reads SNTAGT. The CDR3 region is CASSETGAGGYGYTF. Here the CDR3 DNA reads TGTGCCAGCAGCGAGACAGGGGCCGGGGGTTATGGCTACACCTTC.

Only one count was recorded for this clone. This chain connects TRBV11-2 to TRBJ2-3, with TRBD2 as a possible D gene (5 bases). The V gene lost 1 base and the J gene lost 2 bases, with 10 bases spanning the gap. Germline CDR1 SGHAT, CDR2 FQNNGV. The CDR3 has 15 residues. The CDR3 sequence is CASSLGSASTDTQYF. In DNA form, the CDR3 reads TGTGCCAGCAGCTTAGGTAGCGCTTCCACAGATACGCAGTATTTT. The complete variable domain, with remaining parts taken from reference TRBV11-2 and TRBJ2-3, reads EAGVAQSPRYKIIEKRQSVAFWCNPISGHATLYWYQQILGQGPKLLIQFQNNGVVDDSQLPKDRFSAERLKGVDSTLKIQPAKLEDSAVYLCASSLGSASTDTQYFGPGTRLTVL.

The chain uses TRBV27 and TRBJ2-2; TRBD1 agrees at 9 bases. The CDR3 totals 15 residues. V was clipped by 3 bases and J by 4 bases; unmatched bases: 3. Germline V lookup: CDR1 MNHEY, CDR2 SMNVEV (reference sequence). CDR3 residues: CASSLTGGTTGELFF. As DNA, the CDR3 is TGTGCCAGCAGTTTGACAGGGGGGACCACCGGGGAGCTGTTTTTT.

In DNA, the CDR3 is TGTGCCAGCAGCCGGGACAGCTCCTACGAGCAGTACTTC. It yields the protein CASSRDSSYEQYF. The chain links TRBV9 to TRBJ2-7; TRBD1 matches 7 bases. The CDR3 length is 13 residues. The J segment lost 0 bases and the V segment lost 4 bases, leaving 1 base of the junction unmatched. Germline CDR1 SGDLS, CDR2 YYNGEE.

The chain joins TRBV4-1 to TRBJ2-3; 7 bases align to TRBD1. With 1 base clipped from V and 5 bases from J, the junction kept 12 bases outside the gene matches. The germline CDR1 and CDR2 sequences are MGHRA and YSYEKL. This CDR3 is 17 amino acids long. CDR3 bases: TGCGCCAGCAGCCAAGGGCGACAGGGTGGTAAACAAGATACGCAGTATTTT. Its protein product is CASSQGRQGGKQDTQYF.

The V and J genes are TRBV7-3 and TRBJ2-1, with 11 nucleotides matching TRBD2. V was pared by 5 bases and J by 6 bases, with 15 bases of the junction left unmatched. This CDR3 is 18 amino acids long. Germline V gene lookup returns CDR1 SGHTA and CDR2 FQGTGA. The CDR3 region has the DNA TGTGCCAGCAGCCGAGCCTCTCCCGGGACTAGCGGCTCCAATGAGCAGTTCTTC. Its translation: CASSRASPGTSGSNEQFF.

J is TRBJ1-2 and V is TRBV6-6; 7 positions match TRBD1. Losses at the gene ends were 6 bases for V and 1 base for J; bases not matched to a gene: 8. Germline V gene data show CDR1 as MNHNY and CDR2 as SVGAGI (reference sequence). The CDR3 loop spans 15 amino acids. This CDR3 reads CASSRGQAGNYGYTF. The DNA of the CDR3 is TGTGCCAGCAGCCGCGGACAGGCGGGTAACTATGGCTACACCTTC.

This sequence joins TRBV19 and TRBJ1-2, with TRBD1 matching over 11 bases. The CDR3 totals 18 residues. From germline, CDR1 is LNHDA and CDR2 SQIVND (reference sequence). V lost 0 bases to trimming and J lost 0 bases; unmatched junction nucleotides: 6. CDR3 residues: CASSIDPDRGLSNYGYTF. DNA of the CDR3: TGTGCCAGTAGTATAGATCCGGACAGGGGGCTCTCTAACTATGGCTACACCTTC.

The V call is TRBV19, the J call TRBJ2-1; D is undetermined. V was trimmed by 4 bases and J by 6 bases, leaving 7 bases between them. CDR3 length: 12 residues. Per germline, CDR1 LNHDA and CDR2 SQIVND (reference sequence). The chain's CDR3 is CASSTDSNEQFF. As DNA, the CDR3 is TGTGCCAGTAGTACCGACTCCAATGAGCAGTTCTTC.

The J gene is TRBJ2-1, the V gene TRBV27; TRBD2 might be the D (5 bases). V dropped 3 bases and J dropped 7 bases, with 10 bases sitting between them. Germline V gives CDR1 MNHEY, CDR2 SMNVEV (reference sequence). There are 13 residues in the CDR3. Here the CDR3 reads CASSFRWENEQFF. The CDR3 DNA is TGTGCCAGCAGTTTTCGGTGGGAGAATGAGCAGTTCTTC.

V usage is TRBV12-5 and J usage is TRBJ2-7; TRBD1 aligns across 8 bases. Germline V gene sequence: CDR1 LGHNT, CDR2 FRNRAP. The ends lost 1 base at V and 3 bases at J; junction bases unmatched: 5. This CDR3 contains 15 residues. For the CDR3, the DNA is TGTGCTAGTGGTTTGGGGCAGGGGGCCGGCTACGAGCAGTACTTC. This translates into CASGLGQGAGYEQYF.

The chain carries TRBV25-1 and TRBJ2-7; 13 positions match TRBD2. The CDR3 has 13 amino acids. The germline gives CDR1 MGHDK, CDR2 SYGVNS. After removal of 8 bases from V and 4 bases from J, the junction contained 2 bases not matched to a gene. The CDR3 loop reads CASRGLAGYEQYF. The CDR3 DNA sequence: TGTGCCAGCCGGGGACTAGCGGGATACGAGCAGTACTTC.